This T cell receptor beta chain was recorded in a study of naive and memory T cell subsets. Study results and limitations: TCR transcript changes with activation or differentiation may affect this RNA method.

Amplification of ligated cDNA took four PCR rounds with SP2 and nested alpha and beta constant primers. Reverse transcription of blood and skin TCR RNA was primed at alpha and beta constant regions. TCRdb reprocessed the 5' RACE reads via MiXCR and lists one record per CDR3 protein. Among 45,000 to 55,000 distinct CDR3 sequences listed, approximately 4.8% were seen once. This clonotype was counted ten times or more. Its matching antigen is unknown. TCR cDNA received a 3' ligated oligonucleotide that carried a UMI. Whole-blood samples were less than 3 ml of peripheral blood from healthy adult volunteers. Reverse transcription used DNase-treated unsorted total RNA, aiming for roughly 1 to 1,100 ng. This TCR derives from a female donor in good health.

The CDR3 coding sequence is TGTGCCAGCAGCTTACATGGTAGTTGGGTCGAGAACACCGGGGAGCTGTTTTTT. It yields the protein CASSLHGSWVENTGELFF. The gene calls are TRBV7-8 and TRBJ2-2; D gene ambiguous. Germline loops: CDR1 SGHVS, CDR2 FQNEAQ. The V end lost 2 bases, the J end lost 1 base, and 17 bases lay between the germline ends. The CDR3 extends over 18 amino acids.